What follows describes a single T cell receptor (beta chain). The CDR3 is 14 amino acids. V lost 8 bases and J lost 4; bases outside the gene matches: 11. CDR1 is SGHTS, CDR2 YDEGEE, per germline. The data stem from a study of blood T cell repertoires in COVID-19. Only in-frame clones appear in the TCRdb table, and some are missing; sequencing was by immunoSEQ multiplex PCR. The sample consists of under 200,000 clones, 80% to 85% of them appearing once. Participants were aged about 18 to 100 years, lived in some 23 US areas, and enrolled virtually. Participants' reported clinical history set cohort assignment.

The chain couples TRBV5-8 to TRBJ1-2, with 7 bases fitting TRBD1. The clonotype was recovered from a woman aged 30 to 39 who had been exposed to COVID-19. Sample: PBMCs or T cells enriched from blood (not recorded which). CDR3 residues: CASNPMGTVYGYTF. The CDR3 DNA reads as TGTGCCAGTAACCCTATGGGGACAGTCTATGGCTACACCTTC.